The T cell receptor (beta chain) described here comes from a study of blood T cell repertoires in COVID-19. Overall study context: Donors in the United States, Italy and Spain gave samples during acute or convalescent COVID-19. T cells, B-cell-depleted T cells, or PBMCs provided the cDNA or gDNA that served as material.

Per the original data handling: How many nucleated cells were present was estimated from reference gene primer amplification. Measured with immunoSEQ multiplex PCR; TCRdb has only the in-frame clones, and not every one. The V and J calls and clone size are taken from that table; D and trimming were inferred from the DNA. The table shows fewer than 55,000 clones, with roughly four fifths occurring only once. The germline gives CDR1 SGHRS, CDR2 YFSETQ. This CDR3 spans 15 amino acids. Trimming cost V 0 bases and J 8 bases; bases outside gene matches: 7. Sequencing was done on a sample of peripheral blood. This rearrangement joins TRBV5-1 to TRBJ2-1; 8 bases are shared with TRBD1. This receptor was identified in a woman aged 60-75 years with acute or convalescent COVID-19. The CDR3 region has the DNA TGCGCCAGCAGCTTGGACAGGGGGTATAGGGATGAGCAGTTCTTC. It is translated as CASSLDRGYRDEQFF. The whole variable domain, remainder taken from reference TRBV5-1 and TRBJ2-1, is KAGVTQTPRYLIKTRGQQVTLSCSPISGHRSVSWYQQTPGQGLQFLFEYFSETQRNKGNFPGRFSGRQFSNSRSEMNVSTLELGDSALYLCASSLDRGYRDEQFFGPGTRLTVL.